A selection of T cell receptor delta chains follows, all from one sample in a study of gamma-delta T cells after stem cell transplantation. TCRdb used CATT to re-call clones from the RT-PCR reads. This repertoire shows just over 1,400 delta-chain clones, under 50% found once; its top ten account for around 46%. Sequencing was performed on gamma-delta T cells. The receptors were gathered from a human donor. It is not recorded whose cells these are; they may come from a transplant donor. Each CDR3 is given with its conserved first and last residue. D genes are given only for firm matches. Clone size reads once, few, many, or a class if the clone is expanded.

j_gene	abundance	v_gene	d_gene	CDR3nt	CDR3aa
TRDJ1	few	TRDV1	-	TGTGCTCTTGGGGAAAACACCCTGCCTCTTACGAAAGCCGATAAACTCATCTTT	CALGENTLPLTKADKLIF
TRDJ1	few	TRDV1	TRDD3	TGTGCTCTTGGGGAACTTTCTCGGCTCCTAAGAGTACTGGGGGGTACCGATAAACTCATCTTT	CALGELSRLLRVLGGTDKLIF